This is a list of T cell receptor beta chains from one sample in a study of cytomegalovirus exposure and HLA in healthy donors. This table comes from immunoSEQ multiplex PCR, and its TCRdb copy is limited to in-frame clones, with some not included. The sample has 95,000 to 110,000 clones, around 9.1% seen once; the top ten hold roughly 5%. The material sequenced was PBMCs. Every receptor here comes from a man in his forties or fifties in good health and CMV-seropositive. CDR3s include the opening cysteine and the closing phenylalanine or tryptophan. A D gene is named only where the DNA matches it firmly. Clone size is stated in some rows and not others, as once, few, many or a class when expanded.

J,D,V,size,CDR3,DNA
TRBJ2-5,TRBD1,TRBV7-9,few,CASRTQGAETQYF,TGTGCCAGCAGGACACAGGGGGCTGAGACCCAGTACTTC
TRBJ2-5,.,TRBV29-1,few,CSVDGVGFVTEETQYF,TGCAGCGTTGACGGGGTAGGGTTCGTGACGGAAGAGACCCAGTACTTC
TRBJ2-1,.,TRBV29-1,.,CSVADRQMVEQFF,TGCAGCGTAGCAGACAGGCAAATGGTTGAGCAGTTCTTC
TRBJ1-5,TRBD1,TRBV5-5,once,CASSIGTGSNQPQHF,TGTGCCAGCAGCATCGGGACAGGGAGCAATCAGCCCCAGCATTTT
TRBJ2-1,TRBD2,TRBV27,few,CASSLASGYNEQFF,TGTGCCAGCAGTTTAGCTAGCGGGTACAATGAGCAGTTCTTC
TRBJ2-1,TRBD2,TRBV5-1,.,CASGAGTSGYNEQFF,TGCGCCAGCGGCGCGGGGACTAGCGGATACAATGAGCAGTTCTTC
TRBJ2-2,.,TRBV7-3,few,CASSPVRSVNTGELFF,TGTGCCAGCAGCCCGGTGCGGTCTGTGAACACCGGGGAGCTGTTTTTT
TRBJ2-4,.,TRBV15,.,CATSRDPAGGKNIQYF,TGTGCCACCAGCAGAGATCCGGCAGGAGGGAAAAACATTCAGTACTTC
TRBJ2-7,.,TRBV29-1,few,CSAGEGSVYEQYF,TGCAGCGCGGGAGAGGGGTCTGTCTACGAGCAGTACTTC
TRBJ1-1,.,TRBV5-1,few,CASSDTNTEAFF,TGCGCCAGCTCTGACACGAACACTGAAGCTTTCTTT
TRBJ2-7,.,TRBV5-1,few,CASSPDRDTEQYF,TGCGCCAGCAGCCCCGACCGGGACACCGAGCAGTACTTC
TRBJ1-1,.,TRBV7-2,.,CASSYRGTEAFF,TGTGCCAGCAGTTATAGGGGCACTGAAGCTTTCTTT
TRBJ2-3,TRBD2,TRBV5-6,.,CASSLDLAGGGDTQYF,TGTGCCAGCAGCCTCGACCTAGCGGGAGGGGGTGATACGCAGTATTTT
TRBJ2-2,.,TRBV9,few,CASSVVGFAGNTGELFF,TGTGCCAGCAGCGTAGTGGGGTTCGCGGGGAACACCGGGGAGCTGTTTTTT
TRBJ2-7,.,TRBV4-3,few,CASSQKVKSALRTYEQYF,TGCGCCAGCAGCCAGAAGGTCAAATCGGCACTACGAACCTACGAGCAGTACTTC
TRBJ2-7,.,TRBV5-1,few,CASSWPDSGIYEQYF,TGCGCCAGCAGCTGGCCGGACAGTGGGATCTACGAGCAGTACTTC
TRBJ2-3,TRBD2,TRBV11-2,.,CASSSLAATDTQYF,TGTGCCAGCAGCTCGCTAGCGGCCACAGATACGCAGTATTTT
TRBJ2-7,.,TRBV4-3,few,CASSQERSYEQYF,TGCGCCAGCAGCCAAGAACGTAGTTACGAGCAGTACTTC
TRBJ2-3,TRBD1,TRBV27,few,CATLGFQGAGTDTQYF,TGTGCCACCTTGGGGTTTCAGGGGGCCGGCACAGATACGCAGTATTTT
TRBJ1-2,.,TRBV2,.,CASSVGGLDGYTF,TGTGCCAGCAGTGTCGGGGGGCTGGATGGCTACACCTTC
TRBJ2-3,TRBD2,TRBV27,few,CASSLTSGPRTDTQYF,TGTGCCAGCAGTTTGACTAGCGGGCCCCGCACAGATACGCAGTATTTT
TRBJ1-1,TRBD1,TRBV19,.,CASTGNGQGRTEAFF,TGTGCCAGTACTGGGAACGGACAGGGTCGGACTGAAGCTTTCTTT
TRBJ2-7,.,TRBV5-8,.,CASSLRSLGEQYF,TGTGCCAGCAGCTTGAGATCCCTAGGCGAGCAGTACTTC
TRBJ1-1,.,TRBV2,many,CASQGVSMNTEAFF,TGTGCCTCCCAAGGGGTCAGCATGAACACTGAAGCTTTCTTT
TRBJ2-5,.,TRBV9,.,CASSVGTGWMETQYF,TGTGCCAGCAGCGTAGGTACAGGGTGGATGGAGACCCAGTACTTC
TRBJ1-5,.,TRBV30,.,CAWGTGGQPQHF,TGTGCCTGGGGTACGGGGGGACAGCCCCAGCATTTT
TRBJ2-1,TRBD1,TRBV5-6,few,CASSPIDRGENEQFF,TGTGCCAGCAGCCCTATCGACAGGGGCGAAAATGAGCAGTTCTTC
TRBJ2-1,.,TRBV29-1,few,CSVEARERQNNEQFF,TGCAGCGTTGAAGCCCGGGAGCGGCAAAACAATGAGCAGTTCTTC
TRBJ2-7,.,TRBV11-1,few,CASSLGQPYEQYF,TGTGCCAGCAGTCTCGGACAACCCTACGAGCAGTACTTC
TRBJ2-7,.,TRBV13,.,CASSLLAGKNEQYF,TGTGCCAGCAGCTTATTGGCAGGGAAGAACGAGCAGTACTTC
TRBJ2-3,TRBD1,TRBV18,.,CASSLYRGEADTQYF,TGTGCCAGCTCACTATACAGGGGTGAAGCAGATACGCAGTATTTT
TRBJ1-1,.,TRBV11-2,few,CASSSVWNTEAFF,TGTGCCAGCAGCTCGGTATGGAACACTGAAGCTTTCTTT
TRBJ1-5,.,TRBV30,.,CAWSGSRGGQPQHF,TGTGCCTGGAGTGGGAGCAGGGGTGGTCAGCCCCAGCATTTT
TRBJ1-5,TRBD1,TRBV2,.,CASSEGTGPYQPQHF,TGTGCCAGCAGTGAGGGGACAGGCCCCTACCAGCCCCAGCATTTT
TRBJ2-1,.,TRBV11-2,.,CASSLDSHEQFF,TGTGCCAGCAGCTTAGACAGTCATGAGCAGTTCTTC
TRBJ2-7,TRBD2,TRBV6-5,few,CASSSGLAGYEQYF,TGTGCCAGCAGTTCCGGACTAGCTGGCTACGAGCAGTACTTC
TRBJ1-1,.,TRBV6-4,.,CASRDTGRRAFF,TGTGCCAGCAGGGATACAGGTCGAAGGGCTTTCTTT
TRBJ2-7,TRBD2,TRBV4-1,.,CASSPLAGYEQYF,TGCGCCAGCAGCCCCCTAGCGGGATACGAGCAGTACTTC
TRBJ1-1,.,TRBV5-1,few,CASSLDSLNTEAFF,TGCGCCAGCAGCCTAGACAGCCTGAACACTGAAGCTTTCTTT
TRBJ2-7,.,TRBV6-5,few,CASRAGEAYEQYF,TGTGCCAGCAGAGCCGGGGAAGCCTACGAGCAGTACTTC
TRBJ2-7,.,TRBV29-1,.,CSVLRGATYEQYF,TGCAGCGTTCTTCGGGGGGCCACCTACGAGCAGTACTTC
TRBJ2-7,.,TRBV6-5,.,CATQDSSYEQYF,TGTGCCACTCAAGATAGCTCCTACGAGCAGTACTTC
TRBJ1-5,.,TRBV4-1,.,CASSQAGYSNQPQHF,TGCGCCAGCAGCCAAGCGGGATATAGCAATCAGCCCCAGCATTTT
TRBJ2-6,.,TRBV27,.,CASSLKYRLVSGANVLTF,TGTGCCAGCAGTTTAAAGTATCGACTTGTCTCTGGGGCCAACGTCCTGACTTTC
TRBJ2-7,TRBD2,TRBV4-3,few,CASSQEREDSYEQYF,TGCGCCAGCAGCCAAGAGCGGGAGGACTCCTACGAGCAGTACTTC
TRBJ2-1,.,TRBV9,.,CASSAVSGDNEQFF,TGTGCCAGCAGCGCAGTGAGCGGAGACAATGAGCAGTTCTTC
TRBJ1-1,TRBD1,TRBV6-5,.,CASSFQGGGTEAFF,TGTGCCAGCAGTTTCCAGGGGGGTGGCACTGAAGCTTTCTTT
TRBJ2-1,TRBD2,TRBV6-4,few,CASSEIETSSEQFF,TGTGCCAGCAGTGAAATCGAGACTAGCAGTGAGCAGTTCTTC